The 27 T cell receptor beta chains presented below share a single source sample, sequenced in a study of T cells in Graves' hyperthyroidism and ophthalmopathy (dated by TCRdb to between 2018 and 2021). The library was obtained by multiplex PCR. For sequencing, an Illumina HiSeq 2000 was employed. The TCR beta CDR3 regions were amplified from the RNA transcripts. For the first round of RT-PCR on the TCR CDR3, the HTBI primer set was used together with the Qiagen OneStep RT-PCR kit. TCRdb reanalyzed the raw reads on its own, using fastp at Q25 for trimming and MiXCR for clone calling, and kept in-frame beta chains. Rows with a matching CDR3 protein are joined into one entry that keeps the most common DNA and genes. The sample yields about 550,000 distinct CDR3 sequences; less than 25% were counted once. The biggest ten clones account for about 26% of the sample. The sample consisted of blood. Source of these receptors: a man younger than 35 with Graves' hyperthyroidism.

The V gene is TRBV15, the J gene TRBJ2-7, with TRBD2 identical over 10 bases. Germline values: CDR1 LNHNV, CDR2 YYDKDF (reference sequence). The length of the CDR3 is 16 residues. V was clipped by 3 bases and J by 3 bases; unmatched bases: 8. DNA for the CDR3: TGTGCCACCAGCAGGGATCTAGCGGGGGATTTCTACGAGCAGTACTTC. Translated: CATSRDLAGDFYEQYF.

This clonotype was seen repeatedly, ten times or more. The DNA of the CDR3 is TGTGCCAGCAGCTTGGCCGAACGATACACTGAAGCTTTCTTT. Its protein product is CASSLAERYTEAFF. The chain couples TRBV12-3 or TRBV12-4 to TRBJ1-1; D call uncertain. V was cut by 6 bases and J by 3 bases, with 14 bases left in between. CDR3 length: 14 amino acids.

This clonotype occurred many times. In DNA form, the CDR3 reads TGCAGTGCTAGAGACTTCTCGGAGAACACTGAAGCTTTCTTT. This codes for CSARDFSENTEAFF. V gene TRBV20-1 combines with J gene TRBJ1-1; no clear D gene. Germline CDR1 is DFQATT and CDR2 is SNEGSKA (reference sequence). V dropped 0 bases and J dropped 1 base, with 9 bases sitting between them. This CDR3 contains 14 residues.

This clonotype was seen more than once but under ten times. CDR3 sequence: CASSQRDAWTEAGANVLTF. CDR3 nucleotide sequence: TGTGCCAGCAGTCAACGGGACGCCTGGACGGAGGCTGGGGCCAACGTCCTGACTTTC. V is TRBV6-1 and J is TRBJ2-6; the D call may be TRBD1 or TRBD2 (5 bases each). There are 19 residues in the CDR3. V was cut by 5 bases and J by 2 bases, with 22 bases left in between. Germline loops: CDR1 MNHNS, CDR2 SASEGT.

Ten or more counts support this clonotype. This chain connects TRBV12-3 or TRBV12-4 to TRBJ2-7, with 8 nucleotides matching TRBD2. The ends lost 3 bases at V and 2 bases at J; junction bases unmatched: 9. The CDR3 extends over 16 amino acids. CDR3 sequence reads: CASSFEISGGAYEQYF. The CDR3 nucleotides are TGTGCCAGCAGTTTTGAAATATCGGGGGGGGCCTACGAGCAGTACTTC.

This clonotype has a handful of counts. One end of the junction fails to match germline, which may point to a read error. The CDR3 region is CASSSYSGENIKYF. CDR3 in DNA: TGTGCCAGCAGTTCCTACAGTGGGGAAAACATTAAGTACTTC. The V call is TRBV6-5, the J call TRBJ2-4; D is unresolved. CDR1 and CDR2 from the germline V gene are MNHEY and SVGAGI. CDR3 length: 14 residues.

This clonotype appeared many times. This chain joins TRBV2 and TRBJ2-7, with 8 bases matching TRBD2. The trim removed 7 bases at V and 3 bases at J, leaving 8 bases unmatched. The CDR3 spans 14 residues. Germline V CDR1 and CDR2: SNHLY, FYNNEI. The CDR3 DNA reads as TGTGCCAGCACTTTGGACAGCGGGGGCTACGAGCAGTACTTC. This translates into CASTLDSGGYEQYF.

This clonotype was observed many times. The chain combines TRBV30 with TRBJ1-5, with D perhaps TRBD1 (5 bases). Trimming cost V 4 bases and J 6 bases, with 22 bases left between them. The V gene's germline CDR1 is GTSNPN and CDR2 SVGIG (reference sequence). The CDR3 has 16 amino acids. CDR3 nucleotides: TGTGCCTGGACCCCTATGGGGCTGATGGGAGGTCAGCCCCAGCATTTT. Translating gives CAWTPMGLMGGQPQHF.

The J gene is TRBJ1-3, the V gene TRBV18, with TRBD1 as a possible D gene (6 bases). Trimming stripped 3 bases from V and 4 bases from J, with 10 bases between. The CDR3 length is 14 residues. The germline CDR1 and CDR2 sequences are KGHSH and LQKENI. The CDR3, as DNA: TGTGCCAGCTCACCCGAGACAGGAGGAAACACCATATATTTT. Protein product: CASSPETGGNTIYF. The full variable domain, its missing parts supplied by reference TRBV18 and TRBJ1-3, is NAGVMQNPRHLVRRRGQEARLRCSPMKGHSHVYWYRQLPEEGLKFMVYLQKENIIDESGMPKERFSAEFPKEGPSILRIQQVVRGDSAAYFCASSPETGGNTIYFGEGSWLTVV.

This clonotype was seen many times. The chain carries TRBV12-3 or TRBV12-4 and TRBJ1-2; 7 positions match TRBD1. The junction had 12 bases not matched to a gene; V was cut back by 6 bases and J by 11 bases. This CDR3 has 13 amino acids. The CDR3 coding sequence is TGTGCCAGCAGCCAGACAGGGTCGGGATCTTACACCTTC. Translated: CASSQTGSGSYTF.

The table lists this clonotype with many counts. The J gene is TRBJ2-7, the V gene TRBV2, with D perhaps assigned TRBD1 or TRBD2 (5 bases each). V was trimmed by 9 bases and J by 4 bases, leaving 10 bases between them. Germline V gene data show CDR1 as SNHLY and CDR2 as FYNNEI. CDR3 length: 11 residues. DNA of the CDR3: TGTGCCAGGGCGTGGGGGTACGAGCAGTACTTC. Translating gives CARAWGYEQYF.

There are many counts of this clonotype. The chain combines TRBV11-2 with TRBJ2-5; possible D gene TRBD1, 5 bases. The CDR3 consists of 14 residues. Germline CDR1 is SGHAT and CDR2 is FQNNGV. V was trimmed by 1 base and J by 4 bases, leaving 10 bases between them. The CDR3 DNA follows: TGTGCCAGCAGCTTAGTCGGTCAGGGAGAGACCCAGTACTTC. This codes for CASSLVGQGETQYF.

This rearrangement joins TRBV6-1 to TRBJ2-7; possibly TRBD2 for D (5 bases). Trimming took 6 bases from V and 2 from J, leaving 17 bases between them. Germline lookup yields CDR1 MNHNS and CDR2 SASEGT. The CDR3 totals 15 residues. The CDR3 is CASRRASDPTYEQYF. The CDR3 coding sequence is TGTGCCAGCAGGAGGGCGAGCGACCCAACCTACGAGCAGTACTTC.

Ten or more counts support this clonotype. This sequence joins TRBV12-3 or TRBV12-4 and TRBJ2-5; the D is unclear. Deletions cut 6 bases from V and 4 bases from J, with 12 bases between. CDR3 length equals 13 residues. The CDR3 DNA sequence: TGTGCCAGCAGCCGATCCCCTGGAGAGACCCAGTACTTC. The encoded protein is CASSRSPGETQYF.

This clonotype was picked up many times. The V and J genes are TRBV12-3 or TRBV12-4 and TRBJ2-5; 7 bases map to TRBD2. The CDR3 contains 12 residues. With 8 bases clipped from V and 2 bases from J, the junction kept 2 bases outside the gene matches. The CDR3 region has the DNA TGTGCCAGCGCGGGGGTTCAAGAGACCCAGTACTTC. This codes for CASAGVQETQYF.

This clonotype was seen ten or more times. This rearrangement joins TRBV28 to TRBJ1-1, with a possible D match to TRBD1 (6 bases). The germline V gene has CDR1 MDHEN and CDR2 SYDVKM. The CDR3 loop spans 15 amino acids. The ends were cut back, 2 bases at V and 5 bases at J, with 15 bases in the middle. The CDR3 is CASSLGPGGRTEAFF. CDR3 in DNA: TGTGCCAGCAGTTTAGGCCCCGGGGGGCGGACTGAAGCTTTCTTT.

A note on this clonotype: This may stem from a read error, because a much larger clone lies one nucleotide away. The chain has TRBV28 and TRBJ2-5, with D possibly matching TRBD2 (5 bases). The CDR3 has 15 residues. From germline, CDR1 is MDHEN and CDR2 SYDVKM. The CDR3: CASSSSSRAGETQCF. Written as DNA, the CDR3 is TGTGCCAGCAGCTCCTCCTCTAGGGCTGGGGAGACCCAGTGCTTC.

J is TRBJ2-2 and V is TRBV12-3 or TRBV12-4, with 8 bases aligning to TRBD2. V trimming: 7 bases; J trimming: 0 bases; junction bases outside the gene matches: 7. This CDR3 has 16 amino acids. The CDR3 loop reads CASTPTSDPNTGELFF. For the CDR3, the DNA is TGTGCCAGCACCCCGACTAGCGATCCGAACACCGGGGAGCTGTTTTTT.

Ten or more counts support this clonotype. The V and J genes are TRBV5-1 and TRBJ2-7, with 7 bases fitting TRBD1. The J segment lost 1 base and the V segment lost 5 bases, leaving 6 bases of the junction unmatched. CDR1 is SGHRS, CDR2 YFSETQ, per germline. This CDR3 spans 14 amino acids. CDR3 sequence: CASRAGTESYEQYF. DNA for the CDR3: TGCGCCAGCAGGGCCGGGACAGAGTCCTACGAGCAGTACTTC.

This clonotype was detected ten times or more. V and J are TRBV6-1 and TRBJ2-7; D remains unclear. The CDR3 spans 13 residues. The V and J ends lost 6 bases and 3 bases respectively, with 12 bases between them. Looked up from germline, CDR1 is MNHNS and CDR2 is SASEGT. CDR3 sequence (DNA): TGTGCCAGCAGCCTCGACTCCCACTACGAGCAGTACTTC. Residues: CASSLDSHYEQYF.

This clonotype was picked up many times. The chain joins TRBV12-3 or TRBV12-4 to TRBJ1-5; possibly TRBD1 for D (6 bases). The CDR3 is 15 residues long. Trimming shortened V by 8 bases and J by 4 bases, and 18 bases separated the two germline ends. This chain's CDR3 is CASREAGAGNQPQHF. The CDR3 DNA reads TGTGCCAGCCGGGAGGCGGGGGCTGGAAATCAGCCCCAGCATTTT.

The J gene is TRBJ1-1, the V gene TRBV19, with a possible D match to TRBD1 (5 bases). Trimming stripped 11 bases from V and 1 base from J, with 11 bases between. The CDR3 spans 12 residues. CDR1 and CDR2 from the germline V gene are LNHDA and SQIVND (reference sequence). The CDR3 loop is CAGRGENTEAFF. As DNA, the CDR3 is TGTGCCGGAAGGGGTGAGAACACTGAAGCTTTCTTT.

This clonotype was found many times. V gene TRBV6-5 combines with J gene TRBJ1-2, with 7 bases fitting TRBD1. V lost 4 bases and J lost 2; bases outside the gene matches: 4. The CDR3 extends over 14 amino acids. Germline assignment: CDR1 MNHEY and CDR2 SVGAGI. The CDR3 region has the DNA TGTGCCAGCAGTTCATCGGGACAGAACTATGGCTACACCTTC. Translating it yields CASSSSGQNYGYTF.

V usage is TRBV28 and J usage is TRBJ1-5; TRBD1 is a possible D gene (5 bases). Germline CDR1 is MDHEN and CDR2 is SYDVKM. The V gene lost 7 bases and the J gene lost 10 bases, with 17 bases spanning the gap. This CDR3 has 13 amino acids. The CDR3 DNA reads TGTGCCAGCAACGACTTATTCAGGGACCCCCAGCATTTT. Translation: CASNDLFRDPQHF.

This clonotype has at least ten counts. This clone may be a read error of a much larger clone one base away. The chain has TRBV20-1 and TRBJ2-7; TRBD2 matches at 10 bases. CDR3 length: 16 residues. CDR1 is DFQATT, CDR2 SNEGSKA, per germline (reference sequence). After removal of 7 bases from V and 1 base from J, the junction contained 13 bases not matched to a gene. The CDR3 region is CSVLPLLAGISYEQYF. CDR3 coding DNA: TGCAGTGTTTTGCCTTTACTAGCGGGGATTTCCTACGAGCAGTACTTC.

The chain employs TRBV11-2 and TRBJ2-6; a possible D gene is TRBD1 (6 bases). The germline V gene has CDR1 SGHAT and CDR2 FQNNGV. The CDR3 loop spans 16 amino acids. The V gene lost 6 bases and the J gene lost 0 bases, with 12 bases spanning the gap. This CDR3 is CASRPRQASGANVLTF. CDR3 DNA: TGTGCCAGCAGACCCAGACAGGCCTCTGGGGCCAACGTCCTGACTTTC.

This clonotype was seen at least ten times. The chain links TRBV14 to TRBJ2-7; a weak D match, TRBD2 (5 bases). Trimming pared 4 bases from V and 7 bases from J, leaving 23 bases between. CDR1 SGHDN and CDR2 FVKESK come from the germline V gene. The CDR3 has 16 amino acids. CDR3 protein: CASSRTGSRTAREQYF. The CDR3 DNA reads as TGTGCCAGCAGCCGGACTGGGTCCAGGACCGCAAGAGAGCAGTACTTC.